Below, 2 T cell receptor beta chains from the same sample are listed, as sequenced in a study of cytomegalovirus exposure and HLA in healthy donors. Vbeta (60) and Jbeta (13) primers were used in the PCR. TCRdb's copy holds only in-frame clones and misses some; the assay was immunoSEQ multiplex PCR. This sample has some 250,000 clones, with roughly 82% found just once. Sequencing was carried out using PBMCs. The receptors were sampled from a middle-aged woman in good health and CMV-seropositive.

The V call is TRBV12-1, the J call TRBJ1-1. TRBV12-1 is a pseudogene. The CDR3 contains 12 residues. The CDR3 loop reads CASSFNLGEAFF. CDR3 nucleotide sequence: TGTGCCAGCAGCTTCAACCTAGGTGAAGCTTTCTTT.

The V gene is TRBV19, the J gene TRBJ2-5; TRBD1 matches 7 bases. The CDR3 extends over 13 amino acids. J gave up 2 bases and V 6 bases, and 3 bases lay outside the gene matches. Germline lookup yields CDR1 LNHDA and CDR2 SQIVND (reference sequence). DNA of the CDR3: TGTGCCAGTAGAAAACAGGGGCAAGAGACCCAGTACTTC. Protein sequence: CASRKQGQETQYF.